This TCR beta chain was retrieved from a study of cytomegalovirus exposure and HLA in healthy donors. 60 Vbeta and 13 Jbeta primers were used in PCR. Per the original data handling: About 9.9 million of the about 80 million unique TCR beta chains counted in a later analysis were shared. Method: immunoSEQ multiplex PCR; TCRdb's copy keeps in-frame clones and lacks some. Clone size and V and J calls were adopted from that table, with D and trimming inferred from the DNA. This table holds under 200,000 clones, roughly 77% found once. It was healthy bone marrow donors who served as donors. At sampling all donors were nominally healthy, likely with unrecorded immune exposures. This sequence originates from a man aged 35 to 55 in good health and CMV-seropositive. The specimen sequenced was PBMCs.

The CDR3 coding sequence is TGTGCCAGCAGTCGGCAGACTAGCGGGAACTACGAGCAGTACTTC. The encoded protein is CASSRQTSGNYEQYF. V gene TRBV6-6 combines with J gene TRBJ2-7; TRBD2 aligns across 11 bases. CDR3 length: 15 residues. The V gene's germline CDR1 is MNHNY and CDR2 SVGAGI (reference sequence). The V and J ends lost 5 bases and 3 bases, in that order; junction bases with no gene match: 6.